Below are 13 T cell receptor beta chains sequenced from a single sample in a study of cytomegalovirus exposure and HLA in healthy donors. Primers included in the PCR were 60 Vbeta and 13 Jbeta primers. Method: immunoSEQ multiplex PCR; TCRdb's copy keeps in-frame clones and lacks some. The repertoire holds some 120,000 clones, around 80% seen once, with 1.2% in the top ten. What was sequenced was PBMCs. These receptors were collected from a female donor in good health and CMV-seronegative.

In this sample, this clone turned up a few times. The V and J genes are TRBV29-1 and TRBJ2-3; D possibly corresponds to TRBD1 (6 bases). CDR1 SQVTM and CDR2 ANQGSEA come from the germline V gene. The CDR3 covers 14 residues. Trimming pared 6 bases from V and 0 bases from J, leaving 13 bases between. The CDR3 protein is CSVPRTVSTDTQYF. In DNA, the CDR3 is TGCAGCGTCCCGCGGACAGTTAGCACAGATACGCAGTATTTT.

The gene calls are TRBV2 and TRBJ2-1; 16 bases are a match to TRBD2. CDR3 size: 18 residues. CDR1 is SNHLY and CDR2 is FYNNEI in the germline V gene. The ends lost 10 bases at V and 1 base at J; junction bases unmatched: 10. DNA for the CDR3: TGTGCCAAATCGGGGGGACTAGCGGGGGGGAGGTCCTACAATGAGCAGTTCTTC. Its protein product is CAKSGGLAGGRSYNEQFF.

This chain uses TRBV6-4 with TRBJ2-3, with D tentatively TRBD1 (6 bases). This CDR3 spans 16 amino acids. V gave up 0 bases and J gave up 2 bases, with 12 bases separating them. From germline, CDR1 is MRHNA and CDR2 SNTAGT. CDR3 protein: CASSDSPRTDTDTQYF. The CDR3 DNA reads TGTGCCAGCAGTGACTCGCCCAGGACAGACACAGATACGCAGTATTTT.

In its sample, this clone was seen a few times. The genes are TRBV27 and TRBJ2-3; 7 bases agree with TRBD1. CDR3 length: 16 residues. Germline assignment: CDR1 MNHEY and CDR2 SMNVEV (reference sequence). Germline trimming cut 5 bases from V and 1 base from J; bases unmatched to any gene: 9. CDR3 DNA: TGTGCCAGCAGTCCCTTACAGGGGACGGGCACAGATACGCAGTATTTT. This codes for CASSPLQGTGTDTQYF.

The V and J genes are TRBV5-1 and TRBJ2-7; 9 bases agree with TRBD2. The CDR3 length is 15 residues. Germline CDR1 SGHRS, CDR2 YFSETQ. Unmatched junction bases numbered 3, after V lost 0 bases and J lost 2 bases. DNA of the CDR3: TGCGCCAGCAGCTTGGGAGCGGGAGGTGCCTACGAGCAGTACTTC. Translation: CASSLGAGGAYEQYF. Together with reference TRBV5-1 and TRBJ2-7, the CDR3 gives the full variable domain: KAGVTQTPRYLIKTRGQQVTLSCSPISGHRSVSWYQQTPGQGLQFLFEYFSETQRNKGNFPGRFSGRQFSNSRSEMNVSTLELGDSALYLCASSLGAGGAYEQYFGPGTRLTVT.

The V and J genes are TRBV19 and TRBJ1-5; D not resolved. The CDR3 is made up of 16 amino acids. Trimming removed 1 base from V and 2 bases from J, with 12 bases in between. The germline V gene encodes CDR1 LNHDA and CDR2 SQIVND (reference sequence). The CDR3 is CASSIVFGVGNQPQHF. CDR3 sequence (DNA): TGTGCCAGTAGTATAGTGTTCGGTGTCGGCAATCAGCCCCAGCATTTT.

This clone has a single count. This chain uses TRBV6-5 with TRBJ2-7, with 8 nucleotides matching TRBD1. This CDR3 contains 14 residues. Germline CDR1 MNHEY, CDR2 SVGAGI. With 7 bases clipped from V and 2 bases from J, the junction kept 7 bases outside the gene matches. The CDR3 region is CASTSGQGTYEQYF. The CDR3 bases are TGTGCCAGCACCAGCGGACAGGGTACCTACGAGCAGTACTTC.

The V call is TRBV5-8, the J call TRBJ2-3, with 13 positions matching TRBD2. The CDR3 is 16 amino acids. V lost 4 bases and J lost 1; bases outside the gene matches: 3. The germline V gene encodes CDR1 SGHTS and CDR2 YDEGEE. The CDR3 nucleotides read TGTGCCAGCAGCCCGGGGACTAGCGGGGGCACAGATACGCAGTATTTT. Amino acid sequence: CASSPGTSGGTDTQYF.

This clone was counted a single time. At one end, the junction sequence differs from germline, possibly due to a read error. This sequence joins TRBV7-9 and TRBJ1-1, with D perhaps TRBD1 (6 bases). CDR1 and CDR2 (germline): SEHNR, FQNEAQ (reference sequence). The CDR3 sequence is 15 residues long. This CDR3 is CSSSLARTANTEAFF. The CDR3 DNA reads TGTTCCAGCAGCTTAGCCCGGACAGCAAACACTGAAGCTTTCTTT.

The chain joins TRBV9 to TRBJ2-5; D may be TRBD1 (6 bases). V was trimmed by 4 bases and J by 5 bases, leaving 18 bases between them. CDR3 size: 15 residues. Germline V gives CDR1 SGDLS, CDR2 YYNGEE. CDR3 coding DNA: TGTGCCAGCAGCATCACCTCACAGGGAGTCGAGACCCAGTACTTC. Protein product: CASSITSQGVETQYF.

CDR3 in amino acids: CAWSVTRMRYEQYF. The CDR3 DNA sequence: TGTGCCTGGAGTGTAACTCGGATGAGGTACGAGCAGTACTTC. This chain links TRBV30 with TRBJ2-7, with no clear D. Germline-derived CDR1 and CDR2 are GTSNPN and SVGIG (reference sequence). Trimming removed 0 bases at V and 4 bases at J, with 13 bases between. The CDR3 is made up of 14 amino acids.

The chain is built from TRBV30 and TRBJ1-6, with a possible D match to TRBD1 (6 bases). Deletions cut 5 bases from V and 9 bases from J, with 20 bases between. This CDR3 comprises 15 residues. The germline CDR1 and CDR2 sequences are GTSNPN and SVGIG (reference sequence). The DNA of the CDR3 is TGTGCCTGGGTTCGTGGGGGCTCAGGGATTTCACCCCTCCACTTT. This encodes CAWVRGGSGISPLHF.

This clone has just one count. The chain recombines TRBV9 with TRBJ2-1; 7 bases are a match to TRBD2. CDR1 SGDLS and CDR2 YYNGEE come from the germline V gene. V shed 3 bases and J 2 bases; nucleotides not matched to a gene: 14. CDR3 length: 18 amino acids. This CDR3 reads CASSGTTSSGVTYNEQFF. CDR3 nucleotides: TGTGCCAGCAGCGGGACGACTTCAAGCGGGGTCACCTACAATGAGCAGTTCTTC. The variable domain in full, with the rest retrieved from reference TRBV9 and TRBJ2-1, is DSGVTQTPKHLITATGQRVTLRCSPRSGDLSVYWYQQSLDQGLQFLIQYYNGEERAKGNILERFSAQQFPDLHSELNLSSLELGDSALYFCASSGTTSSGVTYNEQFFGPGTRLTVL.